Listed here are 8 T cell receptor beta chains from one sample, sequenced in a study of blood T cell repertoires in COVID-19. Measured with immunoSEQ multiplex PCR; TCRdb has only the in-frame clones, and not every one. This sample has approximately 50,000 clones, with roughly 84% found just once. Sequencing input: peripheral blood. These receptor sequences come from a man in his forties or fifties with active COVID-19.

The V gene is TRBV28, the J gene TRBJ2-3; 8 nucleotides align to TRBD2. The length of the CDR3 is 17 residues. From germline, CDR1 is MDHEN and CDR2 SYDVKM. Trimming took 6 bases from V and 1 from J; bases not matched to a gene: 12. CDR3 DNA sequence: TGTGCCAGCAGCTTCGGGACTAGAAGGATGGGCACAGATACGCAGTATTTT. Protein sequence: CASSFGTRRMGTDTQYF.

J is TRBJ2-7 and V is TRBV11-3; 10 nucleotides line up with TRBD2. CDR1 is SGHNT and CDR2 is YENEEA in the germline V gene. This CDR3 comprises 15 residues. V shed 2 bases and J 4 bases; nucleotides not matched to a gene: 5. CDR3 loop: CASSLFSGGAYEQYF. CDR3 DNA sequence: TGTGCCAGCAGCTTATTCAGCGGGGGGGCTTACGAGCAGTACTTC.

V usage is TRBV5-1 and J usage is TRBJ2-1; 7 bases are a match to TRBD1. In germline, CDR1 is SGHRS, CDR2 YFSETQ. Trimming at V came to 4 bases and at J to 3 bases, leaving 7 bases not matched to a gene. There are 15 residues in the CDR3. CDR3: CASSGGQNYYNEQFF. The CDR3 coding sequence is TGCGCCAGCAGCGGGGGACAGAATTACTACAATGAGCAGTTCTTC.

In this sample, this clone turned up a few times. The chain employs TRBV7-9 and TRBJ1-2; no firm D call. Germline values: CDR1 SEHNR, CDR2 FQNEAQ (reference sequence). Trimming took 1 base from V and 8 from J, leaving 11 bases between them. CDR3 length: 13 residues. The chain's CDR3 is CASSLEGAGGYTF. In nucleotides, the CDR3 is TGTGCCAGCAGCTTAGAGGGTGCGGGCGGCTACACCTTC.

V usage is TRBV6-5 and J usage is TRBJ1-1, with D perhaps matching TRBD1 (6 bases). V was pared by 8 bases and J by 12 bases, with 13 bases between. The CDR3 consists of 10 residues. Germline V gene lookup returns CDR1 MNHEY and CDR2 SVGAGI. The CDR3 loop is CASGKGETFF. In DNA, the CDR3 is TGTGCCAGCGGGAAGGGGGAGACTTTCTTT.

The chain recombines TRBV4-1 with TRBJ2-7; no firm D call. Germline assignment: CDR1 MGHRA and CDR2 YSYEKL. V lost 0 bases and J lost 0, with 6 bases in between. The CDR3 extends over 14 amino acids. The CDR3: CASSQDPGSYEQYF. The CDR3, as DNA: TGCGCCAGCAGCCAAGACCCGGGCTCCTACGAGCAGTACTTC.

The gene calls are TRBV9 and TRBJ2-3; the D gene is possibly TRBD2 (6 bases). Deletions cut 3 bases from V and 4 bases from J, with 12 bases between. The CDR3 loop spans 14 amino acids. Germline CDR1 reads SGDLS; CDR2 reads YYNGEE. CDR3 DNA sequence: TGTGCCAGCAGCGGGGGGACTTGGGCAGATACGCAGTATTTT. The encoded protein is CASSGGTWADTQYF.

The J gene is TRBJ1-5, the V gene TRBV6-2 or TRBV6-3; TRBD1 might be the D (6 bases). V was trimmed by 0 bases and J by 9 bases, leaving 9 bases between them. The CDR3 totals 13 residues. Germline V gives CDR1 MNHEY, CDR2 SVGEGT. The CDR3 DNA sequence: TGTGCCAGCAGTTACTCACAGGGACGGCCCCAGCATTTT. It is translated as CASSYSQGRPQHF.